The clone carrying this T cell receptor beta chain was recorded a few times. Antigen unknown. Germline V gene sequence: CDR1 SGHAT, CDR2 FQNNGV. CDR3 size: 13 residues. Trimming pared 4 bases from V and 2 bases from J, leaving 8 bases between. The PCR had 60 Vbeta and 13 Jbeta primers. In the original processing: In a later analysis, 60 million to 90 million unique TCR beta chains included roughly 11 million shared by two or more donors. This table comes from immunoSEQ multiplex PCR, and its TCRdb copy is limited to in-frame clones, with some not included. V, J and clone size are taken as reported in that table, and D and trimming were inferred from the DNA itself. The data contain roughly 130,000 clones, about two thirds of them singletons. This sample was included in a study of cytomegalovirus exposure and HLA in healthy donors. Notes on the study in general: The study reported that TCR beta sequences accurately predicted HLA-A and HLA-B alleles in most subjects.

This TCR came from a woman aged 55-69 years in good health and CMV-seropositive. The chain joins TRBV11-2 to TRBJ2-5, with D possibly being TRBD1 (5 bases). What was sequenced was PBMCs. This chain's CDR3 is CASSWGPQETQYF. Here the CDR3 DNA reads TGTGCCAGCAGCTGGGGCCCTCAAGAGACCCAGTACTTC.